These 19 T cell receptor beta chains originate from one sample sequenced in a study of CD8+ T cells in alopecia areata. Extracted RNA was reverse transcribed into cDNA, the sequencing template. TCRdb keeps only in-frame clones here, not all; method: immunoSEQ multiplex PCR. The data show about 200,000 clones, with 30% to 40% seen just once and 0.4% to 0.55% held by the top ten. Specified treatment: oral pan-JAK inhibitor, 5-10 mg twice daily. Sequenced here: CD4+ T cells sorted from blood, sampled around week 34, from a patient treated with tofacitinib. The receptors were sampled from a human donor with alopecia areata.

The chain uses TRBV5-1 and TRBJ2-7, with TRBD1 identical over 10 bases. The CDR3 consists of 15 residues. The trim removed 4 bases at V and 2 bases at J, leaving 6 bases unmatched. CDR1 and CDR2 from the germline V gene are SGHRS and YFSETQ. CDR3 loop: CASSPGQGGTYEQYF. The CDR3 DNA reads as TGCGCCAGCAGCCCAGGACAGGGGGGAACCTACGAGCAGTACTTC.

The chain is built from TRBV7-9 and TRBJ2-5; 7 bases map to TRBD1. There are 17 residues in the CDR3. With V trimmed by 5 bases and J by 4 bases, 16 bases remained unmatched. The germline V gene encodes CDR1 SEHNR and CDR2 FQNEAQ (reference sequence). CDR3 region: CASSADRARVSGETQYF. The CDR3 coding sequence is TGTGCCAGCAGCGCCGACAGGGCAAGAGTGTCTGGAGAGACCCAGTACTTC.

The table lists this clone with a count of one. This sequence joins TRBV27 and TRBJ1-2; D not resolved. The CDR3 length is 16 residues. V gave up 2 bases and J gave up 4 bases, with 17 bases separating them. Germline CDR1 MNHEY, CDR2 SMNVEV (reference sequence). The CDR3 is CASSLGAGIGSYGYTF. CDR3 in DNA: TGTGCCAGCAGTTTAGGTGCCGGTATCGGAAGCTATGGCTACACCTTC.

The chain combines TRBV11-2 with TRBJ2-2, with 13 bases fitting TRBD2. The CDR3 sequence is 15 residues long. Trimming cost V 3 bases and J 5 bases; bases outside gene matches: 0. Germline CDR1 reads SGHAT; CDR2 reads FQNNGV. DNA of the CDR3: TGTGCCAGCAGCTTGGGACTAGCGGGAACCGGGGAGCTGTTTTTT. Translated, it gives CASSLGLAGTGELFF.

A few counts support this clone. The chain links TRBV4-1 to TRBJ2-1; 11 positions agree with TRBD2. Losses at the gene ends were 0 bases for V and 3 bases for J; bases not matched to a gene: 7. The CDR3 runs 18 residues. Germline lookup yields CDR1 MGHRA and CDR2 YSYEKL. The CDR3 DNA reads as TGCGCCAGCAGCCAAGAGACCGGACTAGCGGGCCGCTACAATGAGCAGTTCTTC. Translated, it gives CASSQETGLAGRYNEQFF.

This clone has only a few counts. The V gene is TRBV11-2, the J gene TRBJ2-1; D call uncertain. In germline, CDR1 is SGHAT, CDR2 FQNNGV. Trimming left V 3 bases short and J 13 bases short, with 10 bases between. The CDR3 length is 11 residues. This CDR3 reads CASSFHSTQFF. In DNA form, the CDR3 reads TGTGCCAGCAGCTTCCATTCGACCCAGTTCTTC.

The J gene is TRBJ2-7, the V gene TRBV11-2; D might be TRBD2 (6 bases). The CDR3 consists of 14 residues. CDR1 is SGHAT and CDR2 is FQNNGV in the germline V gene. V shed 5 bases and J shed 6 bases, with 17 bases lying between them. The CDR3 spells CASSRTGSLGEQYF. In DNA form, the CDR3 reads TGTGCCAGCAGCCGGACCGGGAGCTTGGGCGAGCAGTACTTC.

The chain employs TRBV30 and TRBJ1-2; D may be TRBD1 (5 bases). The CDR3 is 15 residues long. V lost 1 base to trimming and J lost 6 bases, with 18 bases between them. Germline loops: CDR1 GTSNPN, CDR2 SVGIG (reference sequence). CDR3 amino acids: CAWSADASGTDGYTF. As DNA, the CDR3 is TGTGCCTGGAGTGCCGATGCTTCAGGGACTGATGGCTACACCTTC.

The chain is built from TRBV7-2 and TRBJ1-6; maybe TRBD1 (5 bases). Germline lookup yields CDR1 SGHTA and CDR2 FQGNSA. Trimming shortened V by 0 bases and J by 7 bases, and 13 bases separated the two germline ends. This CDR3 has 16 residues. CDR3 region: CASSLAYWGRNSPLHF. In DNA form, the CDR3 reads TGTGCCAGCAGCTTAGCTTACTGGGGCCGGAATTCACCCCTCCACTTT.

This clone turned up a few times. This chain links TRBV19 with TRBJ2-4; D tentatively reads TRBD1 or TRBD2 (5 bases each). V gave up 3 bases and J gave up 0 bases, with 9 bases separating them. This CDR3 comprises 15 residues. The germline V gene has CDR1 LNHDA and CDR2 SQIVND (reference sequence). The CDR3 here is CASSITGTAKNIQYF. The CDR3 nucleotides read TGTGCCAGTAGTATCACCGGGACAGCCAAAAACATTCAGTACTTC.

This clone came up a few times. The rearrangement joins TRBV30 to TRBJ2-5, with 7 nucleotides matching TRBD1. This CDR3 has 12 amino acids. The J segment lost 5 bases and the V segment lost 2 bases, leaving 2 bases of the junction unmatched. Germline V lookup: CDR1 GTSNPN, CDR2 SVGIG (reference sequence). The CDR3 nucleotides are TGTGCCTGGAGTATCAGGGGGGAGACCCAGTACTTC. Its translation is CAWSIRGETQYF. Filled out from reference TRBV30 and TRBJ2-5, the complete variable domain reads SQTIHQWPATLVQPVGSPLSLECTVEGTSNPNLYWYRQAAGRGLQLLFYSVGIGQISSEVPQNLSASRPQDRQFILSSKKLLLSDSGFYLCAWSIRGETQYFGPGTRLLVL.

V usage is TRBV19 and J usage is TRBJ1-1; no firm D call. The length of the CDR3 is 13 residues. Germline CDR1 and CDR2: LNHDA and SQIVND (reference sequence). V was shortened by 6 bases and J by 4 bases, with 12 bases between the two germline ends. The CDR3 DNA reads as TGTGCCAGTAGCCCGAACCAAGGCACTGAAGCTTTCTTT. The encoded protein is CASSPNQGTEAFF.

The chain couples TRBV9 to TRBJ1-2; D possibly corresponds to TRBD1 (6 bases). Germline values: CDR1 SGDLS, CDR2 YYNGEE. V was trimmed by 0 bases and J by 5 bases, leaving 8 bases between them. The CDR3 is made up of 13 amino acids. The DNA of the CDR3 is TGTGCCAGCAGCGTAGATCAGGGGTATGGCTACACCTTC. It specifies CASSVDQGYGYTF.

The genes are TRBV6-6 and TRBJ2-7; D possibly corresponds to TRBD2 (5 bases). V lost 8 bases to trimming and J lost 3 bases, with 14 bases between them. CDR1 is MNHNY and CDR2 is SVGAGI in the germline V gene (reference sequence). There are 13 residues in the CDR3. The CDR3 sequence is CASGTGLYYEQYF. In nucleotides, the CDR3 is TGTGCCAGCGGAACCGGACTTTACTACGAGCAGTACTTC.

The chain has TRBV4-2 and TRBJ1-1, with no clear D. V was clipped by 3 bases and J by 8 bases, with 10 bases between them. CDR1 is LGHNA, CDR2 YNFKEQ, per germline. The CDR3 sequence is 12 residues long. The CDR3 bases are TGTGCCAGCAGCCATAATAGGACCGAAGCTTTCTTT. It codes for CASSHNRTEAFF.

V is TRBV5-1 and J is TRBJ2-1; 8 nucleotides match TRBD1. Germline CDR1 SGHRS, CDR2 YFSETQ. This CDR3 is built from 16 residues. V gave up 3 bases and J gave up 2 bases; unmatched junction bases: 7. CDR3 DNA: TGCGCCAGCAGCTACCAAGGACAGGGCCCCTACAATGAGCAGTTCTTC. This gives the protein CASSYQGQGPYNEQFF.

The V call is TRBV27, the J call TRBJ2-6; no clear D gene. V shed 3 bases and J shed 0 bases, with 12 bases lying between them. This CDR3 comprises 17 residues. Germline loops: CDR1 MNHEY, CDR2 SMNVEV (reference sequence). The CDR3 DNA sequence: TGTGCCAGCAGTTTGGCCAGGTACAACTCTGGGGCCAACGTCCTGACTTTC. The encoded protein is CASSLARYNSGANVLTF.

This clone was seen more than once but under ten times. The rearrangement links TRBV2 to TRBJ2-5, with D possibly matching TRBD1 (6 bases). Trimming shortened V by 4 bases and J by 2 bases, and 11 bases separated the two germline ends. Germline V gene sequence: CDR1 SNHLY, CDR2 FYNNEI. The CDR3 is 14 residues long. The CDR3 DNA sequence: TGTGCCAGCAGTGGAGCAGGGGTACAAGAGACCCAGTACTTC. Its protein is CASSGAGVQETQYF.

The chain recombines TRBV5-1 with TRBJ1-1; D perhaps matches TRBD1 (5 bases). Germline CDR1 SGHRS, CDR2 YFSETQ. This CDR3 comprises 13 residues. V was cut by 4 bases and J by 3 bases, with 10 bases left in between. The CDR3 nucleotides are TGCGCCAGCAGCGAGACCAGGGACACTGAAGCTTTCTTT. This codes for CASSETRDTEAFF. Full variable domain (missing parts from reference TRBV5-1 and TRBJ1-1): KAGVTQTPRYLIKTRGQQVTLSCSPISGHRSVSWYQQTPGQGLQFLFEYFSETQRNKGNFPGRFSGRQFSNSRSEMNVSTLELGDSALYLCASSETRDTEAFFGQGTRLTVV.